One and the same sample provided the 28 T cell receptor beta chains below, sequenced in a study of T cells in Graves' hyperthyroidism and ophthalmopathy. RNA transcripts yielded amplified TCR beta CDR3 regions. First-round RT-PCR of the TCR CDR3 relied on the HTBI primer set. TCRdb used MiXCR to reprocess the multiplex PCR reads, holding one entry per CDR3 protein. This table has around 350,000 distinct CDR3 sequences, 13% appearing once. Sample: blood. Every receptor here comes from a woman aged 18-35 years with Graves' hyperthyroidism.

This clonotype showed up many times. The chain recombines TRBV20-1 with TRBJ1-5; weak D call: TRBD1 (5 bases). V dropped 3 bases and J dropped 4 bases, with 13 bases sitting between them. CDR1 and CDR2 from the germline V gene are DFQATT and SNEGSKA (reference sequence). CDR3 size: 14 residues. The CDR3 bases are TGCAGTGCTAGCGGGGCCAGCAAGAATCAGCCCCAGCATTTT. Encoded protein: CSASGASKNQPQHF.

The chain employs TRBV7-8 and TRBJ2-6, with D possibly being TRBD1 (5 bases). CDR3 length: 17 residues. The germline CDR1 and CDR2 sequences are SGHVS and FQNEAQ. With 2 bases removed from V and 4 bases from J, the gap between germline ends came to 15 bases. The CDR3 protein is CASSLYRSLIGANVLTF. CDR3 DNA sequence: TGTGCCAGCAGCTTATACAGGTCTCTGATCGGGGCCAACGTCCTGACTTTC.

J is TRBJ1-6 and V is TRBV24-1, with D perhaps matching TRBD1 (5 bases). Germline CDR1 KGHDR, CDR2 SFDVKD. V was trimmed by 9 bases and J by 7 bases, leaving 12 bases between them. The CDR3 contains 13 residues. CDR3 nucleotides: TGTGCCACCCGGGCGGGGGAGAATTCACCCCTCCACTTT. Amino acid sequence: CATRAGENSPLHF.

This clonotype has only a few counts. The CDR3, as DNA: TGTGCCAGCAGTTTATCGGTCGCCACTTACAATGAGCAGTTCTTC. This codes for CASSLSVATYNEQFF. The chain employs TRBV6-9 and TRBJ2-1, with D uncertain. Trimming took 4 bases from V and 4 from J, leaving 14 bases between them. The CDR3 extends over 15 amino acids. From germline, CDR1 is MNHGY and CDR2 SVAAGI.

This clonotype was seen at least ten times. The genes are TRBV28 and TRBJ2-5; the D gene could be TRBD1 or TRBD2 (6 bases each). V gave up 6 bases and J gave up 3 bases, with 17 bases separating them. CDR3 length: 15 residues. CDR1 MDHEN and CDR2 SYDVKM come from the germline V gene. CDR3 bases: TGTGCCAGCAGGGGAGGAGCCCGGACAGAAGAGACCCAGTACTTC. This gives the protein CASRGGARTEETQYF. The variable domain in full, completed from reference TRBV28 and TRBJ2-5, reads DVKVTQSSRYLVKRTGEKVFLECVQDMDHENMFWYRQDPGLGLRLIYFSYDVKMKEKGDIPEGYSVSREKKERFSLILESASTNQTSMYLCASRGGARTEETQYFGPGTRLLVL.

This clonotype was detected many times. The chain couples TRBV6-1 to TRBJ2-3, with D unclear. The CDR3 loop spans 12 amino acids. Germline V lookup: CDR1 MNHNS, CDR2 SASEGT. Trimming took 0 bases from V and 11 from J, leaving 9 bases between them. Written as DNA, the CDR3 is TGTGCCAGCAGTGAAGCGCCCAATATGCAGTATTTT. Protein: CASSEAPNMQYF.

The chain joins TRBV4-3 to TRBJ2-1; 8 bases map to TRBD2. V trimming: 4 bases; J trimming: 4 bases; junction bases outside the gene matches: 9. Germline loops: CDR1 LGHNA, CDR2 YSLEER. This CDR3 spans 16 amino acids. The CDR3 DNA is TGCGCCAGCAGCCGAGATTTGGCGGGAGGTTACAATGAGCAGTTCTTC. Residues: CASSRDLAGGYNEQFF.

This clonotype turned up a few times. The chain joins TRBV10-3 to TRBJ2-3, with TRBD1 identical over 8 bases. After removal of 4 bases from V and 1 base from J, the junction contained 4 bases not matched to a gene. The germline V gene encodes CDR1 ENHRY and CDR2 SYGVKD. CDR3 size: 15 residues. The CDR3 DNA reads TGTGCCATCAGTGCGCAGGACAGGGGCACAGATACGCAGTATTTT. Its translation is CAISAQDRGTDTQYF.

This clonotype was observed at least ten times. The CDR3 loop reads CASRRGGEQYF. For the CDR3, the DNA is TGTGCCAGCCGACGGGGGGGGGAGCAGTACTTC. This chain joins TRBV3-1 and TRBJ2-7, with 8 bases fitting TRBD2. The CDR3 consists of 11 residues. From germline, CDR1 is LGHDT and CDR2 YNNKEL (reference sequence). J gave up 7 bases and V 8 bases, and 4 bases lay outside the gene matches.

The rearrangement joins TRBV7-6 to TRBJ2-3, with 13 bases aligning to TRBD2. With V trimmed by 6 bases and J by 2 bases, 5 bases remained unmatched. CDR1 and CDR2 from the germline V gene are SGHVS and FNYEAQ. There are 16 residues in the CDR3. As DNA, the CDR3 is TGTGCCAGCAGACAGGGACTAGCGGGACCCACAGATACGCAGTATTTT. Its protein product is CASRQGLAGPTDTQYF.

This clonotype was counted between two and nine times. The DNA for the CDR3 is TGTGCCAGCAGTTCCCCGCTGGCGGGGGGCACAGATACGCAGTATTTT. This gives the protein CASSSPLAGGTDTQYF. The gene calls are TRBV6-1 and TRBJ2-3; 7 bases agree with TRBD2. CDR3 length: 16 amino acids. Losses at the gene ends were 5 bases for V and 1 base for J; bases not matched to a gene: 9. Germline V gene sequence: CDR1 MNHNS, CDR2 SASEGT.

This chain links TRBV5-1 with TRBJ1-3, with D possibly being TRBD1 (6 bases). This CDR3 has 14 residues. CDR1 is SGHRS, CDR2 YFSETQ, per germline. Trimming removed 4 bases at V and 1 base at J, with 9 bases between. CDR3 sequence reads: CASSAGTSGNTIYF. For the CDR3, the DNA is TGCGCCAGCAGCGCCGGGACATCTGGAAACACCATATATTTT.

This chain links TRBV13 with TRBJ2-2, with 7 bases fitting TRBD1. Unmatched junction bases numbered 5, after V lost 1 base and J lost 6 bases. In germline, CDR1 is PRHDT, CDR2 FYEKMQ (reference sequence). The CDR3 is made up of 15 amino acids. This CDR3 reads CASSLEDRLAGELFF. The CDR3 bases are TGTGCCAGCAGCTTAGAGGACAGGTTGGCCGGGGAGCTGTTTTTT.

In this sample, this clonotype turned up many times. The chain carries TRBV6-1 and TRBJ2-1, with D possibly being TRBD2 (6 bases). The CDR3 sequence is 13 residues long. Trimming removed 3 bases from V and 10 bases from J, with 13 bases in between. The V gene's germline CDR1 is MNHNS and CDR2 SASEGT. CDR3 region: CASSEGSGGEQFF. As DNA, the CDR3 is TGTGCCAGCAGTGAGGGTAGCGGTGGGGAGCAGTTCTTC.

Only a few counts were recorded for this clonotype. This chain joins TRBV5-1 and TRBJ2-2; TRBD1 agrees at 8 bases. J lost 6 bases, V lost 4 bases, and 8 bases had no gene match. The CDR3 extends over 15 amino acids. The germline gives CDR1 SGHRS, CDR2 YFSETQ. CDR3 nucleotides: TGCGCCAGCAGCCCCCAGCCAGGGGGCTCCGGGGAGCTGTTTTTT. Its translation: CASSPQPGGSGELFF. The full variable domain, in which reference TRBV5-1 and TRBJ2-2 provide the parts outside the CDR3, is KAGVTQTPRYLIKTRGQQVTLSCSPISGHRSVSWYQQTPGQGLQFLFEYFSETQRNKGNFPGRFSGRQFSNSRSEMNVSTLELGDSALYLCASSPQPGGSGELFFGEGSRLTVL.

The rearrangement joins TRBV19 to TRBJ1-1; 7 bases are a match to TRBD1. The junction had 16 bases not matched to a gene; V was cut back by 9 bases and J by 6 bases. Germline CDR1 reads LNHDA; CDR2 reads SQIVND (reference sequence). The length of the CDR3 is 15 residues. Written as DNA, the CDR3 is TGTGCCAGCTCCCCCGGTCGACAGGGAAGGGCTGAAGCTTTCTTT. Protein sequence: CASSPGRQGRAEAFF.

In this sample, this clonotype turned up many times. Here the CDR3 reads CSARTAAGHTQYF. The CDR3 DNA reads as TGCAGTGCTAGGACAGCTGCCGGGCATACGCAGTATTTT. V and J are TRBV20-1 and TRBJ2-3; possibly TRBD1 for D (5 bases). The length of the CDR3 is 13 residues. Trimming pared 3 bases from V and 7 bases from J, leaving 14 bases between. Germline V lookup: CDR1 DFQATT, CDR2 SNEGSKA (reference sequence).

The chain is built from TRBV27 and TRBJ1-3; the D is unclear. This CDR3 comprises 15 residues. Germline CDR1 is MNHEY and CDR2 is SMNVEV (reference sequence). V lost 6 bases and J lost 2, with 14 bases in between. The CDR3 bases are TGTGCCAGCAGCAGAGAAGGGCTTACTGGAAACACCATATATTTT. Amino acid sequence: CASSREGLTGNTIYF.

The chain combines TRBV29-1 with TRBJ1-1, with D unclear. Germline V CDR1 and CDR2: SQVTM, ANQGSEA. This CDR3 spans 13 amino acids. V shed 6 bases and J shed 0 bases, with 11 bases lying between them. The CDR3 is CSVHGGLNTEAFF. The CDR3 region has the DNA TGCAGCGTCCACGGCGGGTTGAACACTGAAGCTTTCTTT. Full variable domain (rest looked up from reference TRBV29-1 and TRBJ1-1): SAVISQKPSRDICQRGTSLTIQCQVDSQVTMMFWYRQQPGQSLTLIATANQGSEATYESGFVIDKFPISRPNLTFSTLTVSNMSPEDSSIYLCSVHGGLNTEAFFGQGTRLTVV.

The sample holds many counts of this clonotype. The J gene is TRBJ2-3, the V gene TRBV24-1; D is unresolved. CDR3 length equals 13 residues. Looked up from germline, CDR1 is KGHDR and CDR2 is SFDVKD. V lost 4 bases and J 2 bases, leaving 6 bases between the germline ends. CDR3 DNA sequence: TGTGCCACCAGTGACGACTCCACAGATACGCAGTATTTT. Amino acid sequence: CATSDDSTDTQYF.

This clonotype was counted a few times. The chain uses TRBV28 and TRBJ1-4; D is perhaps TRBD1 (5 bases). The CDR3 covers 16 residues. CDR1 and CDR2 (germline): MDHEN, SYDVKM. The V and J ends lost 4 bases and 8 bases respectively, with 20 bases between them. The DNA of the CDR3 is TGTGCCAGCAGTTCCCTGGGGTCCAGGGTTGGGGAAAAACTGTTTTTT. This codes for CASSSLGSRVGEKLFF.

The chain combines TRBV20-1 with TRBJ2-7; TRBD2 agrees at 13 bases. Germline CDR1 and CDR2: DFQATT and SNEGSKA (reference sequence). The CDR3 is 17 residues long. Losses at the gene ends were 4 bases for V and 3 bases for J; bases not matched to a gene: 12. Here the CDR3 DNA reads TGCAGTGCTATGGGGACTAGCGGGGAGAAGGGAGACTACGAGCAGTACTTC. Its protein is CSAMGTSGEKGDYEQYF.

This clonotype was detected many times. The rearrangement joins TRBV7-2 to TRBJ1-2; D is unresolved. V lost 3 bases and J lost 0, with 11 bases in between. Germline CDR1 and CDR2: SGHTA and FQGNSA. CDR3 length: 15 amino acids. CDR3 amino acids: CASSFSQVANYGYTF. The CDR3 bases are TGTGCCAGCAGCTTTTCCCAGGTCGCTAACTATGGCTACACCTTC.

This chain connects TRBV19 to TRBJ1-6; D not certain. The ends were cut back, 6 bases at V and 5 bases at J, with 11 bases in the middle. The CDR3 has 14 residues. Germline assignment: CDR1 LNHDA and CDR2 SQIVND (reference sequence). CDR3 in DNA: TGTGCCAGTAGGAATTCGGGGAATAATTCACCCCTCCACTTT. This gives the protein CASRNSGNNSPLHF.

This clonotype was found once. The rearrangement links TRBV5-1 to TRBJ2-1; D is undetermined. V lost 4 bases and J lost 0, with 14 bases in between. The CDR3 contains 16 residues. Germline CDR1 SGHRS, CDR2 YFSETQ. The CDR3 is CASSKALVVSYNEQFF. As DNA, the CDR3 is TGCGCCAGCAGCAAAGCCTTAGTGGTCTCCTACAATGAGCAGTTCTTC. Full variable domain (outside the CDR3, taken from reference TRBV5-1 and TRBJ2-1): KAGVTQTPRYLIKTRGQQVTLSCSPISGHRSVSWYQQTPGQGLQFLFEYFSETQRNKGNFPGRFSGRQFSNSRSEMNVSTLELGDSALYLCASSKALVVSYNEQFFGPGTRLTVL.

The CDR3 sequence is CASIPSGWEGEAFF. CDR3 sequence (DNA): TGTGCCAGTATCCCCTCTGGGTGGGAGGGTGAAGCTTTCTTT. The chain employs TRBV19 and TRBJ1-1; the D is unclear. The germline V gene encodes CDR1 LNHDA and CDR2 SQIVND (reference sequence). V was pared by 7 bases and J by 7 bases, with 19 bases between. The CDR3 spans 14 residues.

This clonotype has a handful of counts. A much larger clone sits a single nucleotide away, making a read error possible. The chain is built from TRBV27 and TRBJ2-7; D uncertain. CDR1 is MNHEY and CDR2 is SMNVEV in the germline V gene (reference sequence). Trimming shortened V by 4 bases and J by 4 bases, and 17 bases separated the two germline ends. The CDR3 totals 15 residues. The CDR3 reads CASSSPPRGWYEQYF. DNA of the CDR3: TGTGCCAGCAGTTCCCCCCCCCGAGGTTGGTACGAGCAGTACTTC.

The V call is TRBV7-2, the J call TRBJ2-7; D is perhaps TRBD2 (6 bases). The CDR3 spans 14 residues. Trimming took off 4 bases at V and 3 bases at J, with 13 bases between the two ends. CDR1 and CDR2 (germline): SGHTA, FQGNSA. CDR3: CASSWGDVSYEQYF. CDR3 sequence (DNA): TGTGCCAGCAGCTGGGGGGACGTGAGCTACGAGCAGTACTTC.